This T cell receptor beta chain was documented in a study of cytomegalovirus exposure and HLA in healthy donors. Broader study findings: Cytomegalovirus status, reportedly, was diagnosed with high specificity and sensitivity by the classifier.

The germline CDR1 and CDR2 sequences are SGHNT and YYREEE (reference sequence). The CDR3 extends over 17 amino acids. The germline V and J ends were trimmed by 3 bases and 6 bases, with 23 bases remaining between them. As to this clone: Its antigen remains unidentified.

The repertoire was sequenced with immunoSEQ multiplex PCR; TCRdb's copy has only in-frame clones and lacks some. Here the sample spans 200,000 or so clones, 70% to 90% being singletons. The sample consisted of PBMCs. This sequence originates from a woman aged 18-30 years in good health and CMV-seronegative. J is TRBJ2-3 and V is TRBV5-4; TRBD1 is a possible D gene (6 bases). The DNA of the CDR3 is TGTGCCAGCAGCTCGCCTTTAACAGGGCCCCCAAGGGATACGCAGTATTTT. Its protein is CASSSPLTGPPRDTQYF.